These T cell receptor beta chains were read from a single sample in a study of naive CD8 T cells in extremely preterm neonates. The protocol was immunoSEQ multiplex PCR, while the TCRdb copy is restricted to in-frame clones and leaves out a portion. The sample has 7,000 to 9,500 clones; 95% to 98% are singletons. Sequenced input: naive CD8+ T cells from cord blood. These receptors came from a newborn in good health. Both conserved end residues are part of each CDR3. Each record gives: D gene, clone size, V gene, J gene, CDR3 DNA, CDR3 protein. The D gene is left open where the match is weak. A clone size is listed for some rows: how often the clone was seen (once, few, many), or a class if it is expanded.

NA	NA	TRBV14	TRBJ2-7	TGTGCCAGCAGCCCAGGGGCGCTGTACGAGCAGTACTTC	CASSPGALYEQYF
NA	NA	TRBV2	TRBJ1-1	TGTGCCAGCAGTGAGAACAGGAACACTGAAGCTTTCTTT	CASSENRNTEAFF
NA	NA	TRBV9	TRBJ2-3	TGTGCCAGCAGCCCCCGACTAGTGAACACAGATACGCAGTATTTT	CASSPRLVNTDTQYF
NA	NA	TRBV7-6	TRBJ1-3	TGTGCCTCCTCCTCTGGAAACACCATATATTTT	CASSSGNTIYF
TRBD1	NA	TRBV7-9	TRBJ1-2	TGTGCCAGCAGGTTGGAGACAGGGGCCTATGGCTACACCTTC	CASRLETGAYGYTF
TRBD1	NA	TRBV27	TRBJ2-1	TGTGCCAGCAGTTTGCAGGGGGTCTACAATGAGCAGTTCTTC	CASSLQGVYNEQFF
NA	NA	TRBV4-1	TRBJ2-7	TGCGCCAGCAGCCAATCGGGGGTCTCCTACGAGCAGTACTTC	CASSQSGVSYEQYF
TRBD2	NA	TRBV4-3	TRBJ2-2	TGCGCCAGCAGCCAGATAGCGGGGGGGCCCGGGGAGCTGTTTTTT	CASSQIAGGPGELFF
TRBD1	NA	TRBV19	TRBJ2-1	TGTGCCAGTAGTATAGACCTGGGACAGGGGAGGAATGAGCAGTTCTTC	CASSIDLGQGRNEQFF
NA	NA	TRBV21-1	TRBJ1-5	TGTGCCAGCAACACAGGGGGCGTAGGTCAGCCCCAGCATTTT	CASNTGGVGQPQHF
TRBD2	NA	TRBV9	TRBJ2-1	TGTGCCAGCAGCGTAGACGCTAGCGGGGGGGGGAATGAGCAGTTCTTC	CASSVDASGGGNEQFF
TRBD1	NA	TRBV14	TRBJ2-7	TGTGCCAGCAGCCACCCGGGACAGGGGACCAACGAGCAGTACTTC	CASSHPGQGTNEQYF
NA	NA	TRBV9	TRBJ1-3	TGTGCCAGCAGCGAGCCCGGTGCTGGAAACACCATATATTTT	CASSEPGAGNTIYF
TRBD2	NA	TRBV5-4	TRBJ2-7	TGTGCCAGCAGCTTGGGGGGTTCGGCTAGCGGGGCCTTTGGGCAGTACTTC	CASSLGGSASGAFGQYF
NA	NA	TRBV20-1	TRBJ2-3	TGCAGTGCTAGACCAATAGATACGCAGTATTTT	CSARPIDTQYF
NA	NA	TRBV30	TRBJ2-7	TGTGCCTGGAGTGCAGAGGGCCCCTACGAGCAGTACTTC	CAWSAEGPYEQYF
NA	NA	TRBV11-2	TRBJ2-7	TGTGCCAGCAGCTTAGGGCAGGTCCTCTACGAGCAGTACTTC	CASSLGQVLYEQYF
TRBD2	NA	TRBV13	TRBJ2-1	TGTGCCAGCAGGACGGGGCGGGGGGGGACCTACAATGAGCAGTTCTTC	CASRTGRGGTYNEQFF
NA	NA	TRBV9	TRBJ1-2	TGTGCCAGCAGCGTAGCCCAGGGCTATGGCTACACCTTC	CASSVAQGYGYTF
NA	NA	TRBV19	TRBJ2-7	TGTGCCAGTAGTATCGGCGGGGATCCCTACGAGCAGTACTTC	CASSIGGDPYEQYF
NA	NA	TRBV12-5	TRBJ1-2	TGTGCTAGTGGTCCGCAGGGGAATGGCTACACCTTC	CASGPQGNGYTF
NA	NA	TRBV27	TRBJ1-5	TGTGCCAGCAGTTCCCAAAATCAGCCCCAGCATTTT	CASSSQNQPQHF
TRBD1	NA	TRBV9	TRBJ1-3	TGTGCCAGCAGCTCGACAGGGACTGGAAACACCATATATTTT	CASSSTGTGNTIYF
NA	NA	TRBV2	TRBJ1-2	TGTGCCAGCAACGCAGACAGCTATGGCTACACCTTC	CASNADSYGYTF
NA	NA	TRBV19	TRBJ2-7	TGTGCCAGTAGTATGGGGGGAGGTTCCTACGAGCAGTACTTC	CASSMGGGSYEQYF
NA	NA	TRBV5-1	TRBJ1-2	TGCGCCAGCAGCTCCTCGGGGGGGAAATATGGCTACACCTTC	CASSSSGGKYGYTF
NA	once	TRBV5-4	TRBJ2-7	TGTGCCAGCAGCTTGGCCCTAGGGGACTACGAGCAGTACTTC	CASSLALGDYEQYF
TRBD1	NA	TRBV4-2	TRBJ1-3	TGTGCCAGCAGGACAGGGGGCTCTGGAAACACCATATATTTT	CASRTGGSGNTIYF
NA	NA	TRBV7-9	TRBJ2-3	TGTGCCAGCAGCTTAGGGGCACCCAGCACAGATACGCAGTATTTT	CASSLGAPSTDTQYF
TRBD2	NA	TRBV10-2	TRBJ2-1	TGCGCCAGCACTGTAGCGGGGGGGTACAATGAGCAGTTCTTC	CASTVAGGYNEQFF
TRBD1	NA	TRBV13	TRBJ1-5	TGTGCCAGCAGCTTTGGACAGGGGGGTCAGCCCCAGCATTTT	CASSFGQGGQPQHF
TRBD1	NA	TRBV5-1	TRBJ1-2	TGCGCCAGCAGCCTCGGACAGGGGAACTATGGCTACACCTTC	CASSLGQGNYGYTF
TRBD2	NA	TRBV7-9	TRBJ2-7	TGTGCCAGCAGCTTAGCCAGCGGGGGGCCCGACGAGCAGTACTTC	CASSLASGGPDEQYF
TRBD2	NA	TRBV9	TRBJ2-3	TGTGCCAGCAGCCCCCAAGTAGCGGGGGGGCCGGATACGCAGTATTTT	CASSPQVAGGPDTQYF
NA	NA	TRBV25-1	TRBJ2-7	TGTGCCAGCAGTGAATTGGATGGCGCGGGGGCCCCCGAGCAGTACTTC	CASSELDGAGAPEQYF
NA	NA	TRBV6-5	TRBJ1-2	TGTGCCAGCAGTTACGCCAAACAGGGTAACTATGGCTACACCTTC	CASSYAKQGNYGYTF
TRBD2	NA	TRBV4-1	TRBJ2-7	TGCGCCAGCAGCCCCCGCGGGGGGGCCCTCGAGCAGTACTTC	CASSPRGGALEQYF
NA	NA	TRBV13	TRBJ2-3	TGTGCCAGCAGCCTGCGGGGAGCCATTTCCACAGATACGCAGTATTTT	CASSLRGAISTDTQYF
TRBD1	NA	TRBV15	TRBJ2-3	TGTGCCACCAGCAGAGAGGGACAGGTCACAGATACGCAGTATTTT	CATSREGQVTDTQYF
NA	NA	TRBV4-1	TRBJ2-2	TGCGCCAGCAGCCAGGGGGCTCACACCGGGGAGCTGTTTTTT	CASSQGAHTGELFF
NA	once	TRBV7-3	TRBJ2-2	TGTGCCAGCAGCTTAACAGGGGGAAACACCGGGGAGCTGTTTTTT	CASSLTGGNTGELFF
TRBD1	NA	TRBV4-3	TRBJ1-5	TGCGCCAGCAGCGAGACAGGGTCCAGTCAGCCCCAGCATTTT	CASSETGSSQPQHF
NA	NA	TRBV13	TRBJ2-1	TGTGCCAGCAGCTTAGCGGGGTTCTACAATGAGCAGTTCTTC	CASSLAGFYNEQFF
NA	NA	TRBV5-5	TRBJ1-4	TGTGCCAGCAGCTTGGGACAGGTAAAAAAACTGTTTTTT	CASSLGQVKKLFF
TRBD2	NA	TRBV19	TRBJ2-5	TGTGCCAGTAGTTTAGTAGCGGGGGGGGTGGAGACCCAGTACTTC	CASSLVAGGVETQYF
NA	once	TRBV9	TRBJ1-4	TGTGCCAGCAGCGTAGGGTTCGGGGGAACTAATGAAAAACTGTTTTTT	CASSVGFGGTNEKLFF
TRBD1	NA	TRBV9	TRBJ2-1	TGTGCCAGCAGCCCCCCGACAGGGGTATCCTACAATGAGCAGTTCTTC	CASSPPTGVSYNEQFF
TRBD2	once	TRBV5-1	TRBJ2-2	TGCGCCAGCAGCCCGACTAGCGGGGGGATCTACACCGGGGAGCTGTTTTTT	CASSPTSGGIYTGELFF